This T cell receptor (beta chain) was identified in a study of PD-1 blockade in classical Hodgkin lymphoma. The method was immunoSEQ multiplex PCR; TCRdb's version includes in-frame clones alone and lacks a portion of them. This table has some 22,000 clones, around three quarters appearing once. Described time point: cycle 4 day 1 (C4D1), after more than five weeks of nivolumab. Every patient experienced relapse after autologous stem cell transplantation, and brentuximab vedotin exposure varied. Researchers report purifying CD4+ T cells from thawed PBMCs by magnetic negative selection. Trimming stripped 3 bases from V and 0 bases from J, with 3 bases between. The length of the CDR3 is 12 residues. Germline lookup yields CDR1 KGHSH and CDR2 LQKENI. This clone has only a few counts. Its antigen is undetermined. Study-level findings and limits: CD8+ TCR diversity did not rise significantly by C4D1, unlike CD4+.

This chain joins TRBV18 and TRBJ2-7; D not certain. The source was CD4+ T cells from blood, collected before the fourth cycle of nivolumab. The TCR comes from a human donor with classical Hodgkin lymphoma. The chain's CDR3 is CASSPSSYEQYF. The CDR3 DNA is TGTGCCAGCTCACCGAGCTCCTACGAGCAGTACTTC.